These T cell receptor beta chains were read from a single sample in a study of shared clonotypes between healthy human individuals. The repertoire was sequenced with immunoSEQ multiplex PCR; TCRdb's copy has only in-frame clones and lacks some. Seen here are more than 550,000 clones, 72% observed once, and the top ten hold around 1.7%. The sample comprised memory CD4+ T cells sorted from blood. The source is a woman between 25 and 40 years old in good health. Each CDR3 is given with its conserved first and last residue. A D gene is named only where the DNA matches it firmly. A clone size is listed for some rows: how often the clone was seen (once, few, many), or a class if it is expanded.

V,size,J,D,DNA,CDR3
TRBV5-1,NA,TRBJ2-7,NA,TGCGCCAGCAGCTTGGACTTCTGGTACGAGCAGTACTTC,CASSLDFWYEQYF
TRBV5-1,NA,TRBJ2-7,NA,TGCGCCAGCCACAGTACAGGCTTCGGGTCCGAGCAGTACTTC,CASHSTGFGSEQYF
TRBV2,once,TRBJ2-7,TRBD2,TGTGCCAGCAGGGCAAATGGACTAGCGGGAAACGAGCAGTACTTC,CASRANGLAGNEQYF
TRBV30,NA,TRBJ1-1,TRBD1,TGTGCCTGGAATATCGGGACAGCAAACACTGAAGCTTTCTTT,CAWNIGTANTEAFF
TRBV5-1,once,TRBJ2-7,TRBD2,TGCGCCAGCAGCTCTATTGAGAGCGGGAGTATAAGCGAGCAGTACTTC,CASSSIESGSISEQYF
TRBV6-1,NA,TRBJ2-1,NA,TGTGCCAGCAGACCTCTTTTCGAGGGTATCGGTGAGCAGTTCTTC,CASRPLFEGIGEQFF
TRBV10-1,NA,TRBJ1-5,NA,TGCGCCAGCAGTGTTGGGAGTCAGCCCCAGCATTTT,CASSVGSQPQHF
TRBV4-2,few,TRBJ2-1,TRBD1,TGTGCCAGCAGCCAAGACCCCCGGACAGGGATCGATGAGCAGTTCTTC,CASSQDPRTGIDEQFF
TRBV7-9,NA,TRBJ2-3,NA,TGTGCCAGCAGCTTAGTTCTCGGGGATACGCAGTATTTT,CASSLVLGDTQYF
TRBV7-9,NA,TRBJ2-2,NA,TGTGCCAGCAGCTTCCCCTCCCGCCCAGGGTGGGGTGAGTCCGGGGAGCTGTTTTTT,CASSFPSRPGWGESGELFF
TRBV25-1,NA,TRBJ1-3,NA,TGTGCCAGCATCAGTACCGACACCATATATTTT,CASISTDTIYF
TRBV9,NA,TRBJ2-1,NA,TGTGCCAGCAGCGTAGGGATCGTCGGGTTTCTGGGACGGTACAATGAGCAGTTCTTC,CASSVGIVGFLGRYNEQFF
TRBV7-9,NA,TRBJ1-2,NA,TGTGCCAGCAGCTTAGGTCCCCGTAACTATGGCTACACCTTC,CASSLGPRNYGYTF
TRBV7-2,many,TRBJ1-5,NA,TGTGCCAGCAGCTTCGCAGGGGATCAGCCCCAGCATTTT,CASSFAGDQPQHF
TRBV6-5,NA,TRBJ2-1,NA,TGTGCCAGCAGTTACCGCCCACTAGCCGATGAGCAGTTCTTC,CASSYRPLADEQFF
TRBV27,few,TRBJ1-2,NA,TGTGCCAGCAGTGCCGCGAGGAGGACTAACTATGGCTACACCTTC,CASSAARRTNYGYTF
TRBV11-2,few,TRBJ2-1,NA,TGTGCCAGCAGCTTAGATAGACCAGTCTGGGGCAATGAGCAGTTCTTC,CASSLDRPVWGNEQFF
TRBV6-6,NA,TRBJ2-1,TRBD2,TGTGCCAGCAGTTACTCTCGGGGGGAGGTTTCCAATGAGCAGTTCTTC,CASSYSRGEVSNEQFF
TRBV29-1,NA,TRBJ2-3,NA,TGCAGCGTGGGACACTGGGGCACAGATACGCAGTATTTT,CSVGHWGTDTQYF
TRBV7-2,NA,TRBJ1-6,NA,TGTGCCAGCAGCCCGGACTTTGGTTCACCCCTCCACTTT,CASSPDFGSPLHF
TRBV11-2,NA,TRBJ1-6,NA,TGTGCCAGCAGCTTACGGGCCCTAACTAATTCACCCCTCCACTTT,CASSLRALTNSPLHF
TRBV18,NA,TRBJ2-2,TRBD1,TGTGCCAGCTCACCATGGGGACAGGGGGCAACCGGGGAGCTGTTTTTT,CASSPWGQGATGELFF
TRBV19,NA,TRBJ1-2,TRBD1,TGTGCCAGCCGGGACAGGGGAAACTATGGCTACACCTTC,CASRDRGNYGYTF
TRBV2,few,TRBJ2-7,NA,TGTGCCAGCAGTGAAGTTAGGTCGGTCAACGAGCAGTACTTC,CASSEVRSVNEQYF
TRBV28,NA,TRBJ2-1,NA,TGTGCCAGCAGGGTCGGGACCTCTAGCTCCTACAATGAGCAGTTCTTC,CASRVGTSSSYNEQFF
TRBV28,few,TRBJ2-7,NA,TGTGCCAGCAACTACGGCTCCCACGAGCAGTACTTC,CASNYGSHEQYF
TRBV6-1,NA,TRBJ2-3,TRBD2,TGTGCCAGCAGAAGAAACGCGGGGGGCACAGATACGCAGTATTTT,CASRRNAGGTDTQYF
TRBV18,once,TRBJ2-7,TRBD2,TGTGCCAGCTCACCTAGACTAGCAGCGAGGAGCTCCTACGAGCAGTACTTC,CASSPRLAARSSYEQYF
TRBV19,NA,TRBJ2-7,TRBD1,TGTGCCAGTAGTATCACAGGGGCGATTGGAGACGAGCAGTACTTC,CASSITGAIGDEQYF
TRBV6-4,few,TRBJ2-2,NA,TGTGCCAGCAGGACTTCAGGGACCGGGGAGCTGTTTTTT,CASRTSGTGELFF
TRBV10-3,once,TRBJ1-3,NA,TGTGCCATCAGTGCGACCGTGGGGAACACCATATATTTT,CAISATVGNTIYF
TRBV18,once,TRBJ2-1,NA,TGTGCCAGCTCCTTGGAGATGGGTACCCCGTACTACAATGAGCAGTTCTTC,CASSLEMGTPYYNEQFF
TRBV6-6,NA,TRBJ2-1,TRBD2,TGTGCCAGCAGTAGCGGGAGGGCCGTCTACAATGAGCAGTTCTTC,CASSSGRAVYNEQFF
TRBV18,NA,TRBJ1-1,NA,TGTGCCAGCAGACTCCCCGCCGCTCGGAACACTGAAGCTTTCTTT,CASRLPAARNTEAFF
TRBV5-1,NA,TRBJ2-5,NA,TGCGCCAGCAGCTTGAACGGGGCCCAGGAGACCCAGTACTTC,CASSLNGAQETQYF
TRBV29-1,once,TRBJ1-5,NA,TGCAGCGTTTCGGACGGATTTAGCAATCAGCCCCAGCATTTT,CSVSDGFSNQPQHF
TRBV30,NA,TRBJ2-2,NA,TGTGCCTGGGTCATGACAGGCAACACCGGGGAGCTGTTTTTT,CAWVMTGNTGELFF